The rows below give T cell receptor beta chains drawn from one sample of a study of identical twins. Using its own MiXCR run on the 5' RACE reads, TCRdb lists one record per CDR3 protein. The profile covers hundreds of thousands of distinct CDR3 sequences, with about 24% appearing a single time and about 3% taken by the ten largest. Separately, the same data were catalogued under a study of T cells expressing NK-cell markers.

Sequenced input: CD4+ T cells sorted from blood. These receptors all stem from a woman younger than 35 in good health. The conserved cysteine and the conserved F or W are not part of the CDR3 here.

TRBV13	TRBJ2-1	ASSPSTSGRYNEQF
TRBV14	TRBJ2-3	ASSPQSRVQY
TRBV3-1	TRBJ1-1	ASSLTETGGAF
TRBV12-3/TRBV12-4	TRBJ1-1	ASSLGDRARGTEAF
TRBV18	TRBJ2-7	ASSPGTTRWTYEQY
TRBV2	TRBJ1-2	ASGGATSNYGYT
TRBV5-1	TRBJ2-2	ASSPLARGDTGELF
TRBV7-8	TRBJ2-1	ASSIRDPGNEQF
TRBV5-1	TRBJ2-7	ASSLLLEPYEQY
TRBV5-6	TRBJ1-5	ASSLGVGNQPQH
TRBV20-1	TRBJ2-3	SAERAGPKDTQY
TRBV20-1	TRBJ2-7	SATGPGGFEQY
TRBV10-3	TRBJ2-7	AISRDGASYEQY
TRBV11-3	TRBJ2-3	ASSWRNLTDTQY
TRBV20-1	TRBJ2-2	SARAPRYTTGELF
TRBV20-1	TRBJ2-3	SARGGSTAITQY
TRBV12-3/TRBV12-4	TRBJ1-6	ASSPDGYNSPLH
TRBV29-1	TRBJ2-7	SVTRQGAHEQY
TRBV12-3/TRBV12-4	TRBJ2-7	ASSSRRVAYEQY
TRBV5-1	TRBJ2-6	ASSRRDRGVSGANVLT
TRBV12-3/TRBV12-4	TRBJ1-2	ASSRDRVGGYT
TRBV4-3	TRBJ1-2	ASSHLTASNYGYT
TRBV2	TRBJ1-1	ALGARGSNTEAF
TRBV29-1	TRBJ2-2	SVVRDRDITGELF
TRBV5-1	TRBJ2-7	ASRTGTYEQY
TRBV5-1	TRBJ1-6	ASSLRAGMMDSPLH
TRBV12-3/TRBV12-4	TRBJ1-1	ASRQNTEAF
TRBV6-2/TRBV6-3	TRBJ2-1	ASSYHLAGGKNEQF